This TCR beta chain came from a study of cytomegalovirus exposure and HLA in healthy donors (dated by TCRdb to about 2017). About the study as a whole: An earlier analysis of approximately 590 of the donors reported 250 to 300 Gb of sequence data and roughly 110 million unique TCR beta sequences from 150 million to 200 million T cells. Approximately 300 gigabases of sequencing data and 78 million or so unique TCR sequences were included in an early release covering about 620 HLA-typed donors. Of the roughly 420 genotyped donors, 75% to 85% were placed in the genetic ancestry cluster associated with self-reported Caucasian donors. The study was designed to test whether signatures of past pathogen exposure could be identified by cataloging public T cell receptors. The T cell repertoires of some 670 subjects were profiled by immunosequencing and related to cytomegalovirus serostatus. A separate validation cohort of 100 to 150 different subjects was used in addition to the 666-subject first cohort. To predict cytomegalovirus infection status, the study combined high-throughput TCR immunosequencing, statistical association of individual TCRs with disease status, and machine learning. In a later analysis, previously published TCR beta repertoires from several hundred donors were re-analyzed and high-resolution HLA genotyping was added so that TCR occurrence patterns could be studied. The later analysis used no new phenotypic data to find candidate immune exposures, relying instead on TCR beta sequences and their occurrence across donors. An earlier analysis of several hundred of the donors used high-throughput TCR beta sequencing to judge whether each TCR beta V gene segment behaved as functional or pseudogenic. Donor age, sex, ethnicity and CMV serostatus were collected together with the repertoire data. A later genetic analysis used genome-wide SNP genotypes for about 65% of the 666 donors, treating that subset as a discovery cohort. All discovery cohort repertoires had been generated using a single sequencing platform. Both class I and class II loci were covered by HLA typing, at four-digit resolution. Typing coverage varied by locus: roughly 620-640 donors for A, B, C, DRB1 and DQB1; 522 for DQA1; over 600 for DPA1; approximately 450 for DPB1. Because of strong linkage in the cohort, roughly five DR-DQ haplotypes were treated as single units for association and clustering. On average, roughly 240,000 unique TCR beta nucleotide sequences were sequenced per donor among roughly 430 genotyped donors of the cohort, with roughly a sixth of those sequences being non-productive. The full study reports these points: The only immune exposure information available for the cohort was CMV serostatus. When HLA alleles, especially DR and DQ, strongly co-occurred, TCR associations were difficult to assign to individual alleles. A later analysis reported that several top co-occurrence clusters appeared linked to parvovirus B19, influenza, CMV and Epstein-Barr virus. Compared with the roughly 700-donor mean, donors in an Asian-associated ancestry cluster had fewer N-insertions in productive TCRs, according to a later genetic analysis. Correlated functional status among segregating V segments might be attributable to linkage disequilibrium, but an unknown experimental factor could not be ruled out. Because the 87-base-pair reads could not distinguish some IMGT-functional V segments, including TRBV6-2 and TRBV6-3, those segments were excluded. A further reported finding was that TCR beta sequences accurately predicted the HLA-A and HLA-B alleles for most subjects in the first cohort. Across donors, most TCR sequences were observed very rarely, whereas some public TCRs were present in many individuals. The classifier was reported to diagnose cytomegalovirus status with high specificity and sensitivity in both the original and validation cohorts. In an earlier analysis of around 600 of the donors, most TCR beta V segments appeared in productive rearrangements about 90% or about 30% of the time, broadly matching IMGT annotations. The presence/absence analyses assumed that sequencing depth was roughly uniform across donors, and that assumption may not be true. Because HLA typing was missing for some donors at each locus, association tests included only the typed subset. According to a later analysis, most CMV-associated TCR beta chains appeared to be HLA-restricted, and the HLA associations seemed to be driven largely by CMV exposure. Specific HLA alleles were associated with 18,000 or so TCR beta sequences at a false discovery rate of 0.05 in a later analysis. Only TCR beta chains were sequenced in this cohort, and the absence of alpha or paired-chain data limited detectable features. A later genetic analysis associated a missense DCLRE1C variant with V-gene and J-gene trimming of TCR beta chains, and an independent cohort replicated the association. According to the authors, the approach could potentially be generalized to other disease states and immunological phenotypes. Because counts were too low, roughly 17 rarely observed V segments, including chromosome 9 orphons, were left out of the earlier analysis of several hundred of the donors. A cluster of highly shared sequence variants was judged likely to be a technical artifact of the sequencing pipeline. In a later analysis, HLA-associated TCR beta chains showed more clonal expansion and lower generation probabilities than non-associated chains that were equally common. In vitro tests confirmed that a few of the cytomegalovirus-associated TCR beta chains recognize cytomegalovirus antigens. A later analysis found that TCR association rates varied across HLA loci, with DRB1 alleles showing the most associated TCRs and HLA-C alleles the fewest. A total of 164 TCR beta chains were listed by the study as associated with cytomegalovirus.

The CDR3 numbers 15 residues from cysteine through phenylalanine. Just CDR3 DNA is preserved here, 45 bases in frame from base 1. V is clipped by 7 bases and J by 0 bases, and the sequence between their germline boundaries is 14 bases long. Based on the germline V gene (reference sequence), the CDR1 and CDR2 sequences are MNHEY and SMNVEV. Comments on this clone: What this receptor recognizes is not known. No base qualities exist here, and no much larger clone lies one base off it.

The cohort consisted of fewer than 700 healthy bone marrow donors. At the time of sampling, all cohort members were nominally healthy, though unrecorded immune exposures were likely present. The donor tested CMV seronegative and was one of the 352 seronegative cohort members. A peripheral blood sample was collected from each donor, and TCR beta sequencing was performed on peripheral blood mononuclear cells. The Qiagen DNeasy Blood Extraction Kit was used to extract genomic DNA from the blood cell samples. The library came from the immunoSEQ multiplex PCR assay. For the multiplex PCR, a mixture combining 60 forward primers for TCR Vbeta segments and 13 reverse primers for TCR Jbeta segments was used. The CDR3 region of rearranged TCR beta genes was amplified from genomic DNA with a multiplex PCR assay. On the Illumina HiSeq System, the amplified TCR beta libraries were sequenced as 87-base-pair reads. In the authors' own workflow: In a later analysis, tens of millions of unique TCR beta chains were counted across the 650 to 700 repertoires, and about 10 million of these chains were shared by at least two donors. Raw reads were error-corrected and collapsed into unique sequences by a nearest-neighbor algorithm in which closely related sequences were merged to remove PCR and sequencing errors. To assign V, D and J gene segments, CDR3 sequences were aligned to IMGT reference sequences. Each retained sequence needed at least a six-nucleotide match to both a V gene segment and a J gene segment. Rearrangements were classified as productive when the CDR3 lacked stop codons and remained in frame with V and J, and all other rearrangements were classified as non-productive. CDR3 was defined by IMGT convention, running from the second conserved V-encoded cysteine to the conserved J-encoded phenylalanine. In an earlier analysis of more than 550 of the donors, sequences lacking an unambiguous match to a single V gene segment were excluded. In an earlier analysis of several hundred of the donors, V segments were called functional above 56.7% productive rearrangements and were called segregating when the between-donor standard deviation exceeded 5%. A statistical classification framework was built for diagnosing cytomegalovirus status from the catalog of TCR beta chain sequences. V and J gene assignment, in a later analysis, came from comparing TCR nucleotide sequences with IMGT/GENE-DB human TR gene sequences. A later analysis assigned CDR3 sequences and most-parsimonious VDJ recombination scenarios with the TCRdist pipeline. In a later analysis, each TCR beta chain was defined by its CDR3 amino acid sequence together with its V-gene family, and reads without a unique V-gene family were excluded. In a later analysis, approximately 590 highly shared, low-generation-probability nucleotide sequences were removed to address suspected cross-contamination and a sequencing artifact. In a later analysis, a clonal expansion index was calculated for each public chain from normalized within-repertoire ranks of inferred template counts. A later analysis computed generation probabilities with a VDJ recombination model fitted to out-of-frame rearrangements, and checked the results against IGoR. In a later analysis, hypergeometric tests were used to score TCR-TCR, TCR-HLA and TCR-CMV co-occurrence, with a repertoire-size bias correction applied to TCR pairs. False discovery rates were estimated in a later analysis by permuting HLA or CMV assignments 20 times. In a later analysis, co-occurring TCRs were grouped with DBSCAN, and TCRdist sequence similarity was added when clustering was performed within HLA-allele-positive subsets. Co-occurrence clustering excluded repertoires with fewer than 30,000 or more than 120,000 public chains, plus five with anomalous nucleotide sharing. TCRdb holds this immuneACCESS table with in-frame rearrangements only. Some clones are missing; in checked studies, unresolved V genes explain under half, and the rest has no known cause. Clone size and the V and J calls come from that table; the DNA yielded D and trimming. In all, the sample holds about 240,000 clones, and around 80% of those were seen once. Less than 0.6% of the sample rests with the top ten.

The sequence derives from a boy aged 5-17 years in good health and CMV-seronegative. The receptor chain draws on TRBV27 and TRBJ2-3, with a tentative D gene TRBD2 over 6 matching bases. Material for sequencing was PBMCs. At the DNA level, the sequence is TGTGCCAGCAATAGCCGGGACTCGAGCACAGATACGCAGTATTTT. Its protein is CASNSRDSSTDTQYF.